This is a list of T cell receptor beta chains from one sample in a study of OX40 agonist ivuxolimab in advanced cancers. This table comes from immunoSEQ multiplex PCR, and its TCRdb copy is limited to in-frame clones, with some not included. The sample includes 40,000 or so clones, roughly four fifths of them seen just once. The sample was CD4+ or CD8+ T cells sorted from blood, taken in a trial of the OX40 agonist ivuxolimab. The origin of the receptors is an adult with an advanced solid tumor such as melanoma, head and neck, liver or kidney cancer. Each CDR3 is given without its conserved first and last residue. Each record gives: CDR3 protein, V gene, J gene.

CDR3 protein: ASKLTPGTDTQY; V gene: TRBV7-6; J gene: TRBJ2-3
CDR3 protein: ASSLSLYGYT; V gene: TRBV28; J gene: TRBJ1-2
CDR3 protein: ASSESGGWDGYT; V gene: TRBV6-1; J gene: TRBJ1-2
CDR3 protein: ASSLSSGMGRADRIYT; V gene: TRBV27; J gene: TRBJ1-2
CDR3 protein: ASSPTGVVAYEQY; V gene: TRBV5-5; J gene: TRBJ2-7
CDR3 protein: ASSVDGRETQY; V gene: TRBV9; J gene: TRBJ2-5
CDR3 protein: ASWDRGRYEQY; V gene: TRBV27; J gene: TRBJ2-7
CDR3 protein: ASSTTPSQY; V gene: TRBV18; J gene: TRBJ2-3
CDR3 protein: ATKGSGERNNQPQH; V gene: TRBV10-3; J gene: TRBJ1-5
CDR3 protein: ASRAIWDSSYEQY; V gene: TRBV6-5; J gene: NA
CDR3 protein: ASSLVGGYTEAF; V gene: TRBV5-6; J gene: TRBJ1-1
CDR3 protein: ASSSYRRSGANVLT; V gene: TRBV5-4; J gene: TRBJ2-6
CDR3 protein: ASSMGTGSRTDTQY; V gene: TRBV9; J gene: TRBJ2-3
CDR3 protein: ASSFVTSGTDTQY; V gene: TRBV5-1; J gene: TRBJ2-3
CDR3 protein: ASSSAPGHS; V gene: TRBV19; J gene: TRBJ1-2
CDR3 protein: ASSLDPGYEQY; V gene: TRBV11-3; J gene: TRBJ2-7
CDR3 protein: ASSPLGQDNEQF; V gene: TRBV18; J gene: TRBJ2-1
CDR3 protein: ASSEGLGQPQH; V gene: TRBV6-1; J gene: TRBJ1-5
CDR3 protein: ASKSAGMYQPQH; V gene: TRBV19; J gene: TRBJ1-5
CDR3 protein: ASSIRTGGLSAIHHEQF; V gene: TRBV19; J gene: TRBJ2-1
CDR3 protein: ASSTGDSWKTQY; V gene: TRBV27; J gene: TRBJ2-5
CDR3 protein: ASSRGLAGTSSYNEQF; V gene: TRBV9; J gene: TRBJ2-1
CDR3 protein: ASSPPGMQETQY; V gene: TRBV4-1; J gene: TRBJ2-5
CDR3 protein: ASSLRGGLNTEAF; V gene: TRBV7-9; J gene: TRBJ1-1
CDR3 protein: SAREGGYT; V gene: TRBV20-1; J gene: TRBJ1-2
CDR3 protein: ASSNAERPYDEQF; V gene: TRBV21-1; J gene: TRBJ2-1
CDR3 protein: ASSLGTLGPPGELF; V gene: TRBV5-1; J gene: TRBJ2-2
CDR3 protein: ASSLDWGNTEAF; V gene: TRBV7-2; J gene: TRBJ1-1
CDR3 protein: ASSLAGQGRETQY; V gene: TRBV5-6; J gene: TRBJ2-5
CDR3 protein: ASSPSGGLREQY; V gene: TRBV5-8; J gene: TRBJ2-7
CDR3 protein: ASSIGRVGRLGEQY; V gene: TRBV19; J gene: TRBJ2-7
CDR3 protein: ASTNRGLTRSYEQY; V gene: TRBV5-8; J gene: TRBJ2-7
CDR3 protein: ASSVYHTGEQY; V gene: TRBV28; J gene: TRBJ2-7
CDR3 protein: ASSLGGREDEKLF; V gene: TRBV7-2; J gene: TRBJ1-4
CDR3 protein: ASSRSWTGNTIY; V gene: TRBV28; J gene: TRBJ1-3
CDR3 protein: ASSPGDRLNYGYT; V gene: TRBV5-4; J gene: TRBJ1-2
CDR3 protein: ASSPQGQRDNQPQH; V gene: TRBV27; J gene: TRBJ1-5
CDR3 protein: ASSFDVWNNNEQF; V gene: TRBV5-6; J gene: TRBJ2-1
CDR3 protein: ASSLDGDSTDTQY; V gene: TRBV11-2; J gene: TRBJ2-3
CDR3 protein: ASSLSDTEAF; V gene: TRBV28; J gene: TRBJ1-1
CDR3 protein: ASSPRRQAGEQY; V gene: TRBV7-9; J gene: TRBJ2-7
CDR3 protein: ASTRGGGGFGYT; V gene: TRBV19; J gene: TRBJ1-2
CDR3 protein: ASSREAGLAGNTEAF; V gene: TRBV9; J gene: TRBJ1-1
CDR3 protein: ASRDRKNFNEKLF; V gene: TRBV5-6; J gene: TRBJ1-4